These 11 T cell receptor beta chains were sequenced from one sample in a study of technical replicates of blood from a handful of donors (dated by TCRdb to about 2017). To prepare the library, the immunoSEQ multiplex PCR assay was applied. What TCRdb holds here is the immuneACCESS table cut down to in-frame rearrangements. Part of the clones is not present; checked against another copy, under half of the missing clones reflect an unresolved V gene, and the others are unexplained. The sample data list 50,000 to 65,000 clones, and roughly nine tenths of these were observed just once. The ten largest clones add up to approximately 4.8% of the sample. Sequenced material: PBMCs. The source is a human donor in good health. Some clones in this sample may be carry-over from other donors' samples.

The rearrangement uses TRBV6-1 and TRBJ1-3, with a tentative D call TRBD1 (5 bases). Trimming took 8 bases from V and 0 from J, leaving 14 bases between them. The CDR3 consists of 15 residues. Looked up from germline, CDR1 is MNHNS and CDR2 is SASEGT. The CDR3 nucleotides read TGTGCCAGCGGGGGGATCCTGTTCTCTGGAAACACCATATATTTT. Translation: CASGGILFSGNTIYF.

The chain carries TRBV4-3 and TRBJ2-7, with 8 bases that match TRBD1. Germline CDR1 LGHNA, CDR2 YSLEER. The V segment lost 4 bases and the J segment 2 bases; nucleotides outside the gene matches: 4. The CDR3 is 14 amino acids. Here the CDR3 reads CASSPGTGTYEQYF. The CDR3 DNA sequence: TGCGCCAGCAGCCCTGGGACAGGTACCTACGAGCAGTACTTC.

V and J are TRBV6-4 and TRBJ2-1; 8 bases match TRBD2. The CDR3 totals 14 residues. After removal of 10 bases from V and 6 bases from J, the junction contained 11 bases not matched to a gene. The V gene's germline CDR1 is MRHNA and CDR2 SNTAGT. The CDR3 loop is CATRLREGINEQFF. The CDR3 DNA follows: TGTGCCACCCGTTTACGGGAGGGCATCAATGAGCAGTTCTTC.

This chain links TRBV7-8 with TRBJ1-1; 9 nucleotides line up with TRBD1. Germline CDR1 reads SGHVS; CDR2 reads FQNEAQ. V shed 4 bases and J 3 bases; nucleotides not matched to a gene: 0. The CDR3 extends over 13 amino acids. CDR3 residues: CASSWTGDTEAFF. CDR3 sequence (DNA): TGTGCCAGCAGCTGGACAGGGGACACTGAAGCTTTCTTT.

This chain connects TRBV27 to TRBJ2-7; possible D gene TRBD2, 5 bases. Germline CDR1 is MNHEY and CDR2 is SMNVEV (reference sequence). The CDR3 length is 16 residues. The V end was cut by 5 bases, the J end by 0 bases, with 17 bases between. Here the CDR3 reads CASSTVGARTSYEQYF. CDR3 nucleotide sequence: TGTGCCAGCAGTACCGTGGGAGCGCGGACCTCCTACGAGCAGTACTTC.

The genes are TRBV20-1 and TRBJ2-5; D gene uncertain. V gave up 2 bases and J gave up 5 bases, with 6 bases separating them. The CDR3 loop spans 11 amino acids. Germline V gene data show CDR1 as DFQATT and CDR2 as SNEGSKA (reference sequence). CDR3 in DNA: TGCAGTGCTAGATTCAGGGAGACCCAGTACTTC. Residues: CSARFRETQYF.

The rearrangement uses TRBV6-5 and TRBJ2-7, with TRBD2 matching 10 bases. The CDR3 is made up of 14 amino acids. Germline V gene lookup returns CDR1 MNHEY and CDR2 SVGAGI. J gave up 2 bases and V 4 bases, and 2 bases lay outside the gene matches. CDR3 sequence reads: CASSWTSGTYEQYF. The CDR3 DNA reads TGTGCCAGCAGTTGGACTAGCGGAACCTACGAGCAGTACTTC.

The rearrangement joins TRBV29-1 to TRBJ2-3; TRBD2 might be the D (6 bases). The CDR3 totals 13 residues. CDR1 and CDR2 (germline): SQVTM, ANQGSEA. The CDR3 loop is CGIRGAGADTQYF. For the CDR3, the DNA is TGCGGAATCCGGGGAGCGGGCGCAGATACGCAGTATTTT.

The rearrangement joins TRBV28 to TRBJ1-6; 10 nucleotides agree with TRBD1. The CDR3 contains 15 residues. Trimming cost V 4 bases and J 7 bases; bases outside gene matches: 4. CDR1 MDHEN and CDR2 SYDVKM come from the germline V gene. Written as DNA, the CDR3 is TGTGCCAGCAGTTCGGGGGACAGGGGCAATTCACCCCTCCACTTT. This translates into CASSSGDRGNSPLHF. Full variable domain (remainder filled in from reference TRBV28 and TRBJ1-6): DVKVTQSSRYLVKRTGEKVFLECVQDMDHENMFWYRQDPGLGLRLIYFSYDVKMKEKGDIPEGYSVSREKKERFSLILESASTNQTSMYLCASSSGDRGNSPLHFGNGTRLTVT.

CDR3 sequence: CASSWGELNEQFF. The CDR3 DNA sequence: TGTGCCAGCAGCTGGGGGGAGCTCAATGAGCAGTTCTTC. V is TRBV7-3 and J is TRBJ2-1, with D perhaps TRBD2 (6 bases). V was cut by 4 bases and J by 6 bases, with 10 bases left in between. Germline V gives CDR1 SGHTA, CDR2 FQGTGA. This CDR3 spans 13 amino acids. The full variable domain, completed using reference TRBV7-3 and TRBJ2-1, is GAGVSQTPSNKVTEKGKYVELRCDPISGHTALYWYRQSLGQGPEFLIYFQGTGAADDSGLPNDRFFAVRPEGSVSTLKIQRTERGDSAVYLCASSWGELNEQFFGPGTRLTVL.

The chain recombines TRBV7-2 with TRBJ1-6; 8 bases match TRBD1. V trimming: 5 bases; J trimming: 6 bases; junction bases outside the gene matches: 9. The CDR3 has 16 residues. CDR1 and CDR2 from the germline V gene are SGHTA and FQGNSA. The CDR3 sequence is CASSARTGLGNSPLHF. The DNA for the CDR3 is TGTGCCAGCAGCGCAAGGACAGGGTTGGGTAATTCACCCCTCCACTTT. The variable domain in full, completed from reference TRBV7-2 and TRBJ1-6, reads GAGVSQSPSNKVTEKGKDVELRCDPISGHTALYWYRQSLGQGLEFLIYFQGNSAPDKSGLPSDRFSAERTGGSVSTLTIQRTQQEDSAVYLCASSARTGLGNSPLHFGNGTRLTVT.